This TCR beta chain emerged from a study of CD8 T cells in ankylosing spondylitis. General observations from the study: From matched ankylosing spondylitis synovial fluid, disease-linked clones were reportedly recovered at significantly enriched levels. What appeared characteristic of ankylosing spondylitis blood was a TCR beta motif of fewer than ten highly homologous variants.

Of note for this clonotype: The antigen is unknown.

From the 5' RACE reads, TCRdb called clonotypes with MiXCR, one entry per CDR3 protein. This table has hundreds of thousands of distinct CDR3 sequences, approximately 11% appearing once. Germline CDR1 reads LGHNA; CDR2 reads YNFKEQ. The length of the CDR3 is 18 residues. Trimming removed 1 base from V and 7 bases from J, with 26 bases in between. The sequence was collected from a male donor with ankylosing spondylitis. This chain connects TRBV4-2 to TRBJ2-7; D is perhaps TRBD2 (5 bases). Sequences were obtained from blood, either unsorted or a sorted T cell fraction (not recorded which). CDR3 sequence reads: CASSQVSSVVEGGREQYF. Written as DNA, the CDR3 is TGTGCCAGCAGCCAAGTTTCTTCGGTCGTGGAAGGAGGAAGAGAGCAGTACTTC.